This T cell receptor beta chain emerged from a study of CD4 T cells in relation to SARS-CoV-2 and coronaviruses. Notes on the study in general: Culture-expanded clones reflect memory recall rather than primary priming during culture.

This clone was found a few times. Its antigen remains unidentified. 80,000 to 100,000 naive or memory CD4+ cells were cultured with CEF peptides for approximately eleven days. TCRdb keeps only in-frame clones here, not all; method: immunoSEQ multiplex PCR. Of about 35,000 clones in the sample, approximately 83% were seen once. The specimen was naive CD4+ T cells from PBMCs, cultured in vitro. Specified subset: naive CD4+ T cells isolated by negative enrichment. The TCR was taken from an adult with COVID-19.

The CDR3 region is CASSPWTSKYEQYF. CDR3 DNA: TGTGCCAGCAGCCCATGGACTAGCAAGTACGAGCAGTACTTC. The chain employs TRBV6-2 or TRBV6-3 and TRBJ2-7, with 8 bases identical to TRBD2. CDR3 length: 14 residues. Germline CDR1 is MNHEY and CDR2 is SVGEGT. The junction had 8 bases not matched to a gene; V was cut back by 6 bases and J by 4 bases.